Listed here is a single T cell receptor beta chain. Its antigen is undetermined. Generated by immunoSEQ multiplex PCR, the TCRdb table keeps only in-frame clones and is missing some. The sample carries approximately 3,100 clones, approximately 85% recorded once. This sample is drawn from a study of immune cell composition in non-small cell lung cancer. Study results and limitations: Squamous carcinomas (approximately 75%) more often had tumour-associated clones >0.5% than adenocarcinomas (roughly 35%).

Between the trimmed V and J ends, which lost 6 bases and 1 base, there was a span of 13 bases. Germline-derived CDR1 and CDR2 are KGHSH and LQKENI. The CDR3 loop spans 14 amino acids. This sequence was found in a human donor with non-small cell lung cancer. What was sequenced was lung tumor tissue. The chain uses TRBV18 and TRBJ2-7; D is possibly TRBD1 (5 bases). The CDR3 DNA is TGTGCCAGCTCCCCAGTGGGGCGTTCCTACGAGCAGTACTTC. Its translation: CASSPVGRSYEQYF.